These T cell receptor beta chains were read from a single sample in a study of shared clonotypes between healthy human individuals. Produced via immunoSEQ multiplex PCR; TCRdb's table is partial and in-frame only. The data hold about 480,000 clones, with 70% to 80% observed a single time. Sequences were obtained from PBMCs. These receptor sequences come from a middle-aged woman in good health. Some clones in this sample may be carry-over from other donors' samples. CDR3s include the opening cysteine and the closing phenylalanine or tryptophan. The D gene is left open where the match is weak. Expanded clones are given a class, and other clones once, few, many or no size at all.

j_call d_call v_call clone_size cdr3_aa cdr3_nt
TRBJ2-1 NA TRBV18 NA CASSPLPPALYNEQFF TGTGCCAGCTCACCCCTACCGCCTGCGCTCTACAATGAGCAGTTCTTC
TRBJ2-2 NA TRBV30 NA CAWSVSGTGELFF TGTGCCTGGAGTGTATCAGGGACCGGGGAGCTGTTTTTT
TRBJ1-2 TRBD1 TRBV5-5 NA CASSLLGGYYGYTF TGTGCCAGCAGCTTGCTAGGGGGCTACTATGGCTACACCTTC
TRBJ2-1 TRBD2 TRBV19 NA CATGSQPAGGYNEQFF TGTGCCACCGGGTCCCAGCCCGCGGGGGGTTACAATGAGCAGTTCTTC
TRBJ2-1 TRBD2 TRBV6-1 NA CATKAGGGSYNEQFF TGTGCGACTAAGGCGGGAGGGGGGTCCTACAATGAGCAGTTCTTC
TRBJ2-1 TRBD2 TRBV10-2 NA CASSEGTRNHNEQFF TGCGCCAGCAGTGAGGGGACTAGGAACCACAATGAGCAGTTCTTC
TRBJ2-5 NA TRBV4-3 NA CASSQMRGGETQYF TGCGCCAGCAGCCAAATGCGGGGTGGAGAGACCCAGTACTTC
TRBJ1-1 NA TRBV6-1 NA CASSETENTEAFF TGTGCCAGCAGTGAAACAGAGAACACTGAAGCTTTCTTT
TRBJ2-1 NA TRBV7-2 NA CASSLHRLGNEQFF TGTGCCAGCAGCTTGCACAGGTTGGGCAATGAGCAGTTCTTC
TRBJ2-2 TRBD2 TRBV11-2 NA CASSTTSGRTPGELFF TGTGCCAGCAGCACCACTAGCGGGAGAACTCCCGGGGAGCTGTTTTTT
TRBJ2-1 TRBD1 TRBV28 NA CASSGTGKWNEQFF TGTGCCAGCAGTGGGACAGGGAAGTGGAATGAGCAGTTCTTC
TRBJ2-2 TRBD2 TRBV5-1 NA CASSSSGTTNTGELFF TGCGCCAGCAGCTCTTCCGGGACTACGAACACCGGGGAGCTGTTTTTT
TRBJ2-3 NA TRBV11-2 few CASSLADRSFTDTQYF TGTGCCAGCAGCTTAGCGGACCGTTCCTTTACAGATACGCAGTATTTT
TRBJ2-1 TRBD2 TRBV30 NA CAWSGASGRASEQFF TGTGCCTGGAGTGGGGCTAGCGGGAGAGCTAGTGAGCAGTTCTTC
TRBJ2-2 NA TRBV5-1 NA CASSLDSSQTGELFF TGCGCCAGCAGCTTGGATTCTAGTCAAACCGGGGAGCTGTTTTTT
TRBJ2-1 TRBD2 TRBV7-2 NA CASSLIAGENEQFF TGTGCCAGCAGCCTAATAGCGGGAGAAAATGAGCAGTTCTTC
TRBJ2-7 TRBD2 TRBV7-6 NA CASSSRLAGTYEQYF TGTGCCAGCAGCTCCCGACTAGCGGGTACCTACGAGCAGTACTTC
TRBJ2-1 TRBD2 TRBV7-9 NA CASSPSGRISYNEQFF TGTGCCAGCAGCCCAAGCGGGAGGATTTCCTACAATGAGCAGTTCTTC
TRBJ2-3 TRBD2 TRBV12-5 NA CASGPGGGRADTQYF TGTGCTAGTGGTCCCGGGGGGGGTCGGGCAGATACGCAGTATTTT
TRBJ1-1 NA TRBV4-3 NA CASSQVPVVGGTEAFF TGCGCCAGCAGCCAAGTTCCAGTGGTGGGGGGAACTGAAGCTTTCTTT
TRBJ2-7 NA TRBV2 NA CASSEAGPTYEQYF TGTGCCAGCAGCGAGGCCGGGCCAACCTACGAGCAGTACTTC
TRBJ2-7 TRBD1 TRBV5-1 few CASSSMSTGGSLYEQYF TGCGCCAGCAGCTCCATGTCTACAGGGGGAAGTCTCTACGAGCAGTACTTC
TRBJ2-3 NA TRBV27 NA CASSSSGTDTQYF TGTGCCAGCAGTTCCAGCGGCACAGATACGCAGTATTTT
TRBJ2-2 TRBD1 TRBV5-4 NA CASSRDSTNTGELFF TGTGCCAGCAGCCGGGACAGCACGAACACCGGGGAGCTGTTTTTT
TRBJ2-1 TRBD2 TRBV6-1 many CASSDWGAGNKNEQFF TGTGCCAGCAGTGATTGGGGAGCGGGAAATAAAAATGAGCAGTTCTTC
TRBJ2-3 TRBD2 TRBV10-3 once CAISEGGGSTDTQYF TGTGCCATCAGTGAAGGCGGGGGATCCACAGATACGCAGTATTTT
TRBJ1-1 NA TRBV5-1 once CASSGQSNTEAFF TGCGCCAGCTCCGGACAGTCGAACACTGAAGCTTTCTTT
TRBJ2-3 TRBD2 TRBV14 NA CASSIAGVTDTQYF TGTGCCAGCAGCATAGCGGGAGTCACAGATACGCAGTATTTT
TRBJ2-7 TRBD1 TRBV6-4 NA CASSVTGEGPNEQYF TGTGCCAGCAGTGTCACAGGGGAAGGACCTAACGAGCAGTACTTC
TRBJ2-7 TRBD2 TRBV9 many CASSVEGGSPYEQYF TGTGCCAGCAGCGTAGAGGGAGGGAGCCCCTACGAGCAGTACTTC
TRBJ1-1 NA TRBV11-3 NA CASSFGGTEAFF TGTGCCAGCAGCTTTGGGGGGACTGAAGCTTTCTTT
TRBJ2-1 TRBD1 TRBV11-3 NA CASSPGTGGRNEQFF TGTGCCAGCAGCCCAGGGACAGGGGGGAGGAATGAGCAGTTCTTC
TRBJ2-1 TRBD1 TRBV7-2 NA CASSLTNGARGRGFF TGTGCCAGCAGCTTAACGAATGGGGCCAGGGGGCGGGGGTTCTTC
TRBJ2-1 TRBD2 TRBV6-4 NA CASSDLAGGRNEQFF TGTGCCAGCAGTGACTTGGCGGGAGGGCGGAATGAGCAGTTCTTC
TRBJ2-1 NA TRBV19 NA CASSLASSYNEQFF TGTGCCAGTAGTCTAGCGAGCTCCTACAATGAGCAGTTCTTC
TRBJ1-2 TRBD1 TRBV2 once CASSEGVGGNYYGYTF TGTGCCAGCAGTGAAGGTGTAGGGGGCAACTATTATGGCTACACCTTC
TRBJ2-5 TRBD2 TRBV27 NA CASSTPSGGQETQYF TGTGCCAGCAGTACACCTAGCGGGGGCCAAGAGACCCAGTACTTC
TRBJ1-2 NA TRBV5-1 NA CASSPSGGRGGYTF TGCGCCAGCAGCCCCTCGGGGGGAAGAGGCGGCTACACCTTC
TRBJ2-3 NA TRBV28 NA CASSPPSTDTQYF TGTGCCAGCAGCCCGCCGTCCACAGATACGCAGTATTTT
TRBJ2-1 TRBD2 TRBV5-1 NA CASSSLGGLAGGSSYNEQFF TGCGCCAGCAGCTCGTTGGGGGGACTAGCGGGAGGAAGCTCCTACAATGAGCAGTTCTTC
TRBJ2-1 TRBD2 TRBV4-1 NA CASSQEGGRTYNEQFF TGCGCCAGCAGCCAGGAGGGCGGGAGAACCTACAATGAGCAGTTCTTC
TRBJ2-2 TRBD2 TRBV6-5 once CASRGSGRETGELFF TGTGCCAGCAGGGGGAGCGGGAGGGAGACCGGGGAGCTGTTTTTT
TRBJ2-2 NA TRBV4-2 NA CASSQDLWRNTGELFF TGTGCCAGCAGCCAAGATCTCTGGAGAAACACCGGGGAGCTGTTTTTT
TRBJ1-2 NA TRBV4-1 NA CASSPSPPAGNYGYTF TGCGCCAGCAGCCCCTCCCCTCCGGCAGGGAACTATGGCTACACCTTC
TRBJ2-3 NA TRBV4-1 NA CASSQVGGPDTQYF TGCGCCAGCAGCCAAGTGGGGGGTCCAGATACGCAGTATTTT
TRBJ1-4 TRBD1 TRBV19 NA CASSIRWTGGSTNEKLFF TGTGCCAGTAGTATTCGGTGGACAGGGGGATCAACTAATGAAAAACTGTTTTTT
TRBJ1-1 TRBD1 TRBV29-1 NA CSSKLTGGGEAFF TGCAGCTCCAAATTAACAGGGGGCGGTGAAGCTTTCTTT
TRBJ1-2 NA TRBV13 NA CASSPGGGARYGYTF TGTGCCAGCAGCCCCGGGGGGGGCGCCCGATATGGCTACACCTTC
TRBJ1-2 NA TRBV4-1 NA CASSQGGGSGYTF TGCGCCAGCAGCCAAGGAGGGGGGTCTGGCTACACCTTC
TRBJ2-7 TRBD2 TRBV30 few CAWSDSGRAYEQYF TGTGCCTGGAGTGATAGCGGGAGGGCTTACGAGCAGTACTTC